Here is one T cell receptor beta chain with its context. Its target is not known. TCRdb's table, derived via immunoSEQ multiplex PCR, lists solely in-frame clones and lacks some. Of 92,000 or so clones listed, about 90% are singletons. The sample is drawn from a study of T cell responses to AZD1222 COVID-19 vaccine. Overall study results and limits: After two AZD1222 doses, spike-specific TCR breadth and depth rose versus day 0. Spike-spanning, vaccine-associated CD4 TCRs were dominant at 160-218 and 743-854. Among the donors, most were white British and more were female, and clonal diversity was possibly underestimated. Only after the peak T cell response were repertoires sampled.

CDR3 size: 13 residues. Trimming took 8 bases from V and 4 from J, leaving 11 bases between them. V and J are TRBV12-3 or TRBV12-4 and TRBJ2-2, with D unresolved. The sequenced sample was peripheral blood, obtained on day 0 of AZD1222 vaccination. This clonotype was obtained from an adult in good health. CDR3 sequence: CASLSGVTGELFF. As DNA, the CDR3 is TGTGCCAGCTTGTCTGGGGTCACCGGGGAGCTGTTTTTT.